This TCR beta chain was sequenced during a study of shared clonotypes between healthy human individuals. Across the study: CD8 memory received one plate per donor, CD8 naive two, CD4 memory three and CD4 naive three.

Per the study methods: ImmunoSEQ yielded junction-only sequences lacking quality scores, so filtering differed. Only in-frame clones appear in the TCRdb table, and some are missing; sequencing was by immunoSEQ multiplex PCR. The DNA was the basis for D and trimming; V, J and clone size are from that table. There are around 2.1 million clones in the sample; approximately 94% occur only once, and 1.5% to 2% lies in the top ten. Regarding this clone: The same CDR3 arises from other DNA sequences in this sample as well.

Germline V gene lookup returns CDR1 SNHLY and CDR2 FYNNEI. Trimming removed 2 bases from V and 3 bases from J, with 11 bases in between. The CDR3 has 14 residues. CD8 cells regarded as naive lacked CD45RO, were positively chosen for CCR7, and omitted terminally differentiated effector memory CD45RA+ cells. The TCR originated in a man aged 18 to 29 in good health. Some clones in this sample may be carry-over from other donors' samples. The sample consisted of naive CD8+ T cells from PBMCs. The chain employs TRBV2 and TRBJ2-7, with D hard to call. The CDR3 is CASSERLANYEQYF. For the CDR3, the DNA is TGTGCCAGCAGTGAAAGGTTGGCTAACTACGAGCAGTACTTC. The full variable domain, in which reference TRBV2 and TRBJ2-7 provide the parts outside the CDR3, is EPEVTQTPSHQVTQMGQEVILRCVPISNHLYFYWYRQILGQKVEFLVSFYNNEISEKSEIFDDQFSVERPDGSNFTLKIRSTKLEDSAMYFCASSERLANYEQYFGPGTRLTVT.